The clone carrying this T cell receptor (beta chain) was detected many times. CDR1 is SGHRS, CDR2 YFSETQ, per germline. The CDR3 contains 14 residues. V was trimmed by 4 bases and J by 2 bases, leaving 12 bases between them. Volunteers from a blood bank in Maryland, USA, constituted the healthy controls. Synthesis of cDNA used 5'RACE (with 10-nucleotide random UMIs). TCRdb processed the 5' RACE reads anew with MiXCR; each CDR3 protein has one entry. In the table there are about 76,000 distinct CDR3 sequences, 17% of which are singletons. The data belong to a study of neurological immune-mediated disorders.

The specimen was PBMCs. The clonotype comes from a middle-aged woman in good health. The chain joins TRBV5-1 to TRBJ1-2; D remains ambiguous. Written as DNA, the CDR3 is TGCGCCAGCAGCCCGACGGGAGGGAACTATGGCTACACCTTC. Amino acid sequence: CASSPTGGNYGYTF.